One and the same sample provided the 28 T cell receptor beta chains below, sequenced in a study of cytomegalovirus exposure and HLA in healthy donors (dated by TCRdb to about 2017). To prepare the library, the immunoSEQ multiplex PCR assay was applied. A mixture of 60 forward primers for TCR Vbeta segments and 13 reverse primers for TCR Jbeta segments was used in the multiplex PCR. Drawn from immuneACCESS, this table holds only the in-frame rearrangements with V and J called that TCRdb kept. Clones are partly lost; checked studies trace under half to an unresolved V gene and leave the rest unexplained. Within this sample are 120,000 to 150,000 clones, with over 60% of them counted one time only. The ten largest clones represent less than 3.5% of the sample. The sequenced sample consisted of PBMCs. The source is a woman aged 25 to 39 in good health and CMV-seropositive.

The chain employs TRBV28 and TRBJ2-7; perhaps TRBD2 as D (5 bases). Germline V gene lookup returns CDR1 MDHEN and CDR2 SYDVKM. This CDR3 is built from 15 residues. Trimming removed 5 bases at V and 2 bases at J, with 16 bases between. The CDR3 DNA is TGTGCCAGCAGTCCCCCACGGACGCGGGCCTACGAGCAGTACTTC. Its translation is CASSPPRTRAYEQYF.

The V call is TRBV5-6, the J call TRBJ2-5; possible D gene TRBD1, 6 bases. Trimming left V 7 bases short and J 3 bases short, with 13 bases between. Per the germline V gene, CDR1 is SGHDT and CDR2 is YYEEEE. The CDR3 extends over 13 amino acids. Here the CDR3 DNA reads TGTGCCAGCTTAGGACAGTTAGAAGAGACCCAGTACTTC. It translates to CASLGQLEETQYF.

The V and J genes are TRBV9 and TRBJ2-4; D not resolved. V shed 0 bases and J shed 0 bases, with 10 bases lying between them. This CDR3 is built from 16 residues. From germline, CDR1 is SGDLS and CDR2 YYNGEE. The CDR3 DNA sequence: TGTGCCAGCAGCGTAGGGCACACCGTAGCCAAAAACATTCAGTACTTC. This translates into CASSVGHTVAKNIQYF.

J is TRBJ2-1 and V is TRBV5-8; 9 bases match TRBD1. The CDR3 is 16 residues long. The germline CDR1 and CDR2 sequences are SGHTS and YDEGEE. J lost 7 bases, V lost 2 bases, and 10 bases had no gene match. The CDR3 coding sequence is TGTGCCAGCAGCTTAACACAGGGGGCGCGGTCGAATGAGCAGTTCTTC. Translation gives CASSLTQGARSNEQFF.

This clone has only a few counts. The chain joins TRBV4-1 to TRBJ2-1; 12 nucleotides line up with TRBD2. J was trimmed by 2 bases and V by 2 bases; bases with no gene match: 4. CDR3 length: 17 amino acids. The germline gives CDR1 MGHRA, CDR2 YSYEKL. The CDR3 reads CASSQSPSGGAYNEQFF. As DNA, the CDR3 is TGCGCCAGCAGCCAATCTCCTAGCGGGGGGGCCTACAATGAGCAGTTCTTC.

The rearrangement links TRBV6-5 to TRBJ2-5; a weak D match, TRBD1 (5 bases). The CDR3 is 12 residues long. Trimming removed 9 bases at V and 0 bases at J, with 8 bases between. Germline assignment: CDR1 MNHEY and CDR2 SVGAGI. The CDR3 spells CASRGNQETQYF. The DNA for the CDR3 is TGTGCCAGTAGGGGAAACCAAGAGACCCAGTACTTC.

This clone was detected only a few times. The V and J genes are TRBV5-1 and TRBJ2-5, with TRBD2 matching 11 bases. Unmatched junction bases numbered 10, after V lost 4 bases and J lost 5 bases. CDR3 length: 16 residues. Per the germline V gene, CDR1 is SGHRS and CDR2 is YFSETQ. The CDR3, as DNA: TGCGCCAGCAGCATCAACCAAGGACTAGCGGGTGAGACCCAGTACTTC. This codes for CASSINQGLAGETQYF.

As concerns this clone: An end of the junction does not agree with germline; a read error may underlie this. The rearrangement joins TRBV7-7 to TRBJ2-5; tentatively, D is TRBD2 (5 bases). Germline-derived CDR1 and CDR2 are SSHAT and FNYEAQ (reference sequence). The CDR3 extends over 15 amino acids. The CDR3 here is CASSLAAANQETQYF. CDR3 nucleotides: TGTGCTAGCAGCTTAGCAGCGGCGAACCAAGAGACCCAGTACTTC.

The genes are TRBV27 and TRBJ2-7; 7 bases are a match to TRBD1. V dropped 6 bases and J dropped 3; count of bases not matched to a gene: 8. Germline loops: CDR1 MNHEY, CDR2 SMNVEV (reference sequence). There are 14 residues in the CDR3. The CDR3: CASRPLDRDYEQYF. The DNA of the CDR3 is TGTGCCAGCAGACCCCTCGACAGGGACTACGAGCAGTACTTC.

CDR3 in DNA: TGTGCCAGCAGCTTAGCGGGGGCGCGGTACGAGCAGTACTTC. It encodes CASSLAGARYEQYF. The chain joins TRBV7-9 to TRBJ2-7, with TRBD1 as a possible D gene (6 bases). The ends were cut back, 0 bases at V and 4 bases at J, with 10 bases in the middle. CDR3 size: 14 residues. The germline V gene has CDR1 SEHNR and CDR2 FQNEAQ (reference sequence).

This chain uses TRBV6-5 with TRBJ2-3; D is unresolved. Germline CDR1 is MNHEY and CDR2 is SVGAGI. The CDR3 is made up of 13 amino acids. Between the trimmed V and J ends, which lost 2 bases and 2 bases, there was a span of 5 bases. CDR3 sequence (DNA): TGTGCCAGCAGTTACCCAAACACAGATACGCAGTATTTT. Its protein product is CASSYPNTDTQYF.

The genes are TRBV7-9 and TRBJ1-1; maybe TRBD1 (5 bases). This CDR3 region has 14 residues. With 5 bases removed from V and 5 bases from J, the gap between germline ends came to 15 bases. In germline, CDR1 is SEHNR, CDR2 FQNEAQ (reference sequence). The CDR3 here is CASSLRAGGTEAFF. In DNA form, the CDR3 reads TGTGCCAGCAGCCTCCGGGCTGGGGGGACTGAAGCTTTCTTT. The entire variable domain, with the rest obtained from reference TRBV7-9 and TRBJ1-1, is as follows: DTGVSQNPRHKITKRGQNVTFRCDPISEHNRLYWYRQTLGQGPEFLTYFQNEAQLEKSRLLSDRFSAERPKGSFSTLEIQRTEQGDSAMYLCASSLRAGGTEAFFGQGTRLTVV.

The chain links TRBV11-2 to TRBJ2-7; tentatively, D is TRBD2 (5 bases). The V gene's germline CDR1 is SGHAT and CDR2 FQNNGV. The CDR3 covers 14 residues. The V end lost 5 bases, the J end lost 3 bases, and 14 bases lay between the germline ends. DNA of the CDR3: TGTGCCAGCAGCCAAGGTTGGGGAGACTACGAGCAGTACTTC. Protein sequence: CASSQGWGDYEQYF.

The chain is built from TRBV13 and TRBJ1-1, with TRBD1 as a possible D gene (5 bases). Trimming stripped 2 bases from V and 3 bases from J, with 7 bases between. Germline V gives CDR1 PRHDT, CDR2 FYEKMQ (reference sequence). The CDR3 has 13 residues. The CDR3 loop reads CASSLSGDTEAFF. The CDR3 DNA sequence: TGTGCCAGCAGCTTATCGGGGGACACTGAAGCTTTCTTT.

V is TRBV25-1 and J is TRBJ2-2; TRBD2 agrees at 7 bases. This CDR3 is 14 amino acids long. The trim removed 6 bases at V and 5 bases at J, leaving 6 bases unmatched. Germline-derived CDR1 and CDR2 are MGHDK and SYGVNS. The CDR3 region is CASRLSGGTGELFF. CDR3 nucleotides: TGTGCCAGCAGGCTCTCGGGAGGTACCGGGGAGCTGTTTTTT.

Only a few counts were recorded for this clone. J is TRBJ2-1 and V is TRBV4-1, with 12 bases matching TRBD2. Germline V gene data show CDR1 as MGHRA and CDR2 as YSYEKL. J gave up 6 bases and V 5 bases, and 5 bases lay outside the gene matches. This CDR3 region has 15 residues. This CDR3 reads CASSSTSGSANEQFF. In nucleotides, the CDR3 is TGCGCCAGCAGCTCGACTAGCGGGAGCGCCAATGAGCAGTTCTTC.

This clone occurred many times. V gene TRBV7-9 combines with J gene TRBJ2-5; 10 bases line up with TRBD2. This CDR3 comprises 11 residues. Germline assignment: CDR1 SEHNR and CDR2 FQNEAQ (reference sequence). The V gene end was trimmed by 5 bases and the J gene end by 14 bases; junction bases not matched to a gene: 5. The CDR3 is CASSEGLAKYF. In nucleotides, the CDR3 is TGTGCCAGCAGCGAGGGACTAGCGAAATACTTC.

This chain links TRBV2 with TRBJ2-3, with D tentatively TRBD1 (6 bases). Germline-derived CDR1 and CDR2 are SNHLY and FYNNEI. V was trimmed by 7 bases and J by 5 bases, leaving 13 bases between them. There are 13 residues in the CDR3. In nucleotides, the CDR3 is TGTGCCAGCAACCCAGGGGCTCGAGATACGCAGTATTTT. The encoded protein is CASNPGARDTQYF.

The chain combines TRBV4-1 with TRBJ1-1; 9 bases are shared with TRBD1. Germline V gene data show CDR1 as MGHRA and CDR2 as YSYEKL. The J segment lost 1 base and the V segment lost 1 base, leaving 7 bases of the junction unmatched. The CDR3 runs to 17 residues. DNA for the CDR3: TGCGCCAGCAGCCAAGGCCGACAGGGGGGTAGGAACACTGAAGCTTTCTTT. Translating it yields CASSQGRQGGRNTEAFF.

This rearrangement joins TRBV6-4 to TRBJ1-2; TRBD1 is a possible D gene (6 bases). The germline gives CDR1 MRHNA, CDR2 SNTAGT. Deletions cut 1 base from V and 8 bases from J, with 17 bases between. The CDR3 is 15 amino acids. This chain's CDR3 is CASSDLRGGSSGYTF. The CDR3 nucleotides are TGTGCCAGCAGTGACTTGAGAGGGGGTTCCTCGGGCTACACCTTC.

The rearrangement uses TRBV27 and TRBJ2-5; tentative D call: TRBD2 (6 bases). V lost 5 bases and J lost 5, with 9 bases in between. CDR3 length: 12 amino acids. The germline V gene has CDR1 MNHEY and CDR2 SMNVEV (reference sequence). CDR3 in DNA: TGTGCCAGCAGTGCGGGAATGGAGACCCAGTACTTC. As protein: CASSAGMETQYF.

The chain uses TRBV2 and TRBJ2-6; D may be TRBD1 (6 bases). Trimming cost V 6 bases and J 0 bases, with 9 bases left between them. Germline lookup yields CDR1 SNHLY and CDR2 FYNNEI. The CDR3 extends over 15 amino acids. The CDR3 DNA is TGTGCCAGCAGCGGACAGCTCTCTGGGGCCAACGTCCTGACTTTC. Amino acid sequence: CASSGQLSGANVLTF.

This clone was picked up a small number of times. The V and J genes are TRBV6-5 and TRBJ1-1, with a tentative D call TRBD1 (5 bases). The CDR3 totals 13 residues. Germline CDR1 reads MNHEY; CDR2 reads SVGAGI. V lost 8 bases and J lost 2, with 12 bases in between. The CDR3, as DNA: TGTGCCAGCCTACGGGGGGGAAACACTGAAGCTTTCTTT. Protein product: CASLRGGNTEAFF.

The CDR3 here is CASSLMSGVNEKLFF. The CDR3 DNA reads TGTGCCAGCAGCTTAATGTCAGGGGTCAATGAAAAACTGTTTTTT. This chain connects TRBV9 to TRBJ1-4; tentative D call: TRBD1 (6 bases). Trimming removed 4 bases at V and 5 bases at J, with 15 bases between. The CDR3 totals 15 residues. CDR1 SGDLS and CDR2 YYNGEE come from the germline V gene.

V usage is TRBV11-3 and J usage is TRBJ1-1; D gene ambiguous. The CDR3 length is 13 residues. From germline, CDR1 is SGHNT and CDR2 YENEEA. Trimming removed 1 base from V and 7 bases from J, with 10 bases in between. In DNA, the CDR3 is TGTGCCAGCAGCTTAGCTTCTGGGAGTGAAGCTTTCTTT. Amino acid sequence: CASSLASGSEAFF.

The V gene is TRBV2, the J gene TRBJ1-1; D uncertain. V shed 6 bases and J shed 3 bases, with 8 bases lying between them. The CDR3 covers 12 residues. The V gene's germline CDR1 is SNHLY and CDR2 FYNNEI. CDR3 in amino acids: CASRSDYTEAFF. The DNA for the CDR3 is TGTGCCAGCAGGTCAGATTACACTGAAGCTTTCTTT. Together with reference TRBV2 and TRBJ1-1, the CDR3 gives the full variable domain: EPEVTQTPSHQVTQMGQEVILRCVPISNHLYFYWYRQILGQKVEFLVSFYNNEISEKSEIFDDQFSVERPDGSNFTLKIRSTKLEDSAMYFCASRSDYTEAFFGQGTRLTVV.

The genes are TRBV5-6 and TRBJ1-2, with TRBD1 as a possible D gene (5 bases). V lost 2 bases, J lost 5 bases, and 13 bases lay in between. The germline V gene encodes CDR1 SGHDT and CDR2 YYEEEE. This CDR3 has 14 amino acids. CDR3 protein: CASSFKGAGYGYTF. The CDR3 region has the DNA TGTGCCAGCAGCTTTAAAGGGGCGGGGTATGGCTACACCTTC. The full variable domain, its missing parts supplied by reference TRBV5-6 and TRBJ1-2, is DAGVTQSPTHLIKTRGQQVTLRCSPKSGHDTVSWYQQALGQGPQFIFQYYEEEERQRGNFPDRFSGHQFPNYSSELNVNALLLGDSALYLCASSFKGAGYGYTFGSGTRLTVV.

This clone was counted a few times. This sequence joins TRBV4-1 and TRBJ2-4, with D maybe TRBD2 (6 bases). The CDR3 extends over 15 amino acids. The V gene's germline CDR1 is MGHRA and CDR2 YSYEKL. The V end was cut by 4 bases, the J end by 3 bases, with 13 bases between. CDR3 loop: CASSPGDWGKNIQYF. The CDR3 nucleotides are TGCGCCAGCAGCCCCGGGGACTGGGGCAAAAACATTCAGTACTTC.